The rows below give T cell receptor beta chains drawn from one sample of a study of regulatory T cells in long-lasting Graves disease. Each CDR3 protein gets one entry after TCRdb re-called the multiplex PCR reads with MiXCR. This sample has around 250,000 distinct CDR3 sequences, with around 19% found just once. The same data also went into a second study, on T cells in Graves' hyperthyroidism and ophthalmopathy.

The sequenced sample was peripheral blood mononuclear cells (PBMCs), obtained at new diagnosis, from a patient treated with antithyroid drugs. These receptors were obtained from a woman in her thirties with Graves disease. The CDR3 runs from the conserved cysteine through the conserved F or W.

length: 13
V: TRBV20-1
CDR3: CSAGDSWNSPLHF

length: 13
V: TRBV18
CDR3: CASSPDRGIEAFF

length: 13
V: TRBV20-1
CDR3: CSARVAGRETQYF

length: 14
V: TRBV11-3
CDR3: CASSSRGGEDEQYF

length: 17
V: TRBV6-5
CDR3: CASSYSADSSGNQPQHF

length: 14
V: TRBV19
CDR3: CASSTRTANQPQHF

length: 15
V: TRBV12-3/TRBV12-4
CDR3: CASSFMGGGSDEQYF

length: 13
V: TRBV5-4
CDR3: CASSEAGVNIQYF

length: 13
V: TRBV11-2
CDR3: CASSLNPTYEQYF

length: 14
V: TRBV5-1
CDR3: CASSLEATNEKLFF

length: 13
V: TRBV5-1
CDR3: CASSLRQATEAFF

length: 16
V: TRBV11-2
CDR3: CASSPPTGGGAETQYF

length: 14
V: TRBV7-9
CDR3: CASSRQTLDSPLHF

length: 15
V: TRBV11-2
CDR3: CASSFGGGLDQPQHF

length: 16
V: TRBV28
CDR3: CASSFSGGALGNTIYF

length: 14
V: TRBV20-1
CDR3: CSAPKTGDDQPQHF

length: 12
V: TRBV6-1
CDR3: CASKDRWYGYTF

length: 17
V: TRBV19
CDR3: CASSIDFTGVSNQPQHF

length: 15
V: TRBV18
CDR3: CASSPKLTGNYGYTF

length: 16
V: TRBV12-5
CDR3: CASGLVVGGSTDTQYF

length: 14
V: TRBV13
CDR3: CASSLGLASGTQYF

length: 18
V: TRBV28
CDR3: CASSFGVRLAGGKETQYF

length: 17
V: TRBV6-2/TRBV6-3
CDR3: CASSELRQGRSGNTIYF

length: 14
V: TRBV2
CDR3: CASSKGSLNQPQHF

length: 13
V: TRBV3-1
CDR3: CASSQDYYTEAFF

length: 15
V: TRBV9
CDR3: CASSVGQGERTPLHF

length: 14
V: TRBV5-1
CDR3: CASGEGGGTDTQYF

length: 18
V: TRBV6-2/TRBV6-3
CDR3: CASHEGQGALTPYYEQYF

length: 17
V: TRBV7-6
CDR3: CASSVREAGQGTQPQHF

length: 14
V: TRBV6-1
CDR3: CASSVSQRNLEAFF

length: 14
V: TRBV7-3
CDR3: CASSLTSGGREQFF

length: 15
V: TRBV9
CDR3: CASSVGAGPTDTQYF

length: 13
V: TRBV12-3/TRBV12-4
CDR3: CASSSTGTTEAFF

length: 12
V: TRBV12-3/TRBV12-4
CDR3: CASSLRWDTQYF

length: 13
V: TRBV27
CDR3: CASKGGVGTEAFF

length: 17
V: TRBV20-1
CDR3: CSALRGQGEQHNSPLHF

length: 15
V: TRBV11-2
CDR3: CASSSGRGPRDTQYF

length: 13
V: TRBV29-1
CDR3: CSVSTAMNTEAFF

length: 14
V: TRBV6-4
CDR3: CASSYGTGAETQYF

length: 15
V: TRBV20-1
CDR3: CSARDPFDLNTEAFF

length: 17
V: TRBV6-2/TRBV6-3
CDR3: CASLRTGGTASYQPQHF

length: 13
V: TRBV5-1
CDR3: CASSPTRDTEAFF

length: 12
V: TRBV7-8
CDR3: CASSNGWGEQYF

length: 14
V: TRBV7-2
CDR3: CASSLELQVREQFF

length: 16
V: TRBV6-5
CDR3: CASSSRTSGGGDTQYF

length: 13
V: TRBV2
CDR3: CASRRVHNEKLFF

length: 15
V: TRBV28
CDR3: CASSYYRGLNTEAFF

length: 14
V: TRBV10-3
CDR3: CAISHEASTDTQYF

length: 14
V: TRBV4-1
CDR3: CASSQDLPKQGYTF

length: 12
V: TRBV29-1
CDR3: CSVGRDGETQYF

length: 18
V: TRBV3-1
CDR3: CASSRGGTGHSGANVLTF

length: 12
V: TRBV30
CDR3: CAWSVLGTEAFF

length: 14
V: TRBV18
CDR3: CASSPDVVGTEAFF